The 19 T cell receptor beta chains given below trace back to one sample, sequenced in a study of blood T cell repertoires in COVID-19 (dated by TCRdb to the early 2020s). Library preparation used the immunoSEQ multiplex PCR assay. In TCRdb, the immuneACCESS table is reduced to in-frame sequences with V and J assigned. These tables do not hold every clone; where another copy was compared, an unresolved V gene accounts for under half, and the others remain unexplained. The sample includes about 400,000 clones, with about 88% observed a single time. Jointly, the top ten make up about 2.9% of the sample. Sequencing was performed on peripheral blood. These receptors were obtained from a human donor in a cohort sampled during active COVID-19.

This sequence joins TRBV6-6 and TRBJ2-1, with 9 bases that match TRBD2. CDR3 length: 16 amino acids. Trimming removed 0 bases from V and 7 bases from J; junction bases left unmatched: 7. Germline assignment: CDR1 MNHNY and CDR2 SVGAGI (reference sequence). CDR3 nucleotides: TGTGCCAGCAGTTACTCCGGCCTAGCGGGAAGGAATGAGCAGTTCTTC. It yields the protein CASSYSGLAGRNEQFF.

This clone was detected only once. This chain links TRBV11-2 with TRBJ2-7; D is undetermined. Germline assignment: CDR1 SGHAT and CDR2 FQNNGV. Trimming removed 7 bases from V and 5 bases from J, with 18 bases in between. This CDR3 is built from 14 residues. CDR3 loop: CASNTPPQEDEQYF. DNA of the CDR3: TGTGCCAGCAACACTCCCCCCCAGGAAGACGAGCAGTACTTC.

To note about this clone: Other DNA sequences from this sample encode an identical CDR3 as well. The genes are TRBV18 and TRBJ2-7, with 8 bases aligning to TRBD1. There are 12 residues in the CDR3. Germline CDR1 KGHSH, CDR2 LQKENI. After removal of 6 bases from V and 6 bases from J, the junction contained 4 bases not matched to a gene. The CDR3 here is CASSPDRGEQYF. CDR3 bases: TGTGCCAGCTCTCCCGACAGGGGCGAGCAGTACTTC.

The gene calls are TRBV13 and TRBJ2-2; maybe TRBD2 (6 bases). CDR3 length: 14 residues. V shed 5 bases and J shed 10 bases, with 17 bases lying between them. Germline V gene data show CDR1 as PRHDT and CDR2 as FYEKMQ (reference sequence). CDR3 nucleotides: TGTGCCAGCAGCACCGTGTGGGGAGGCGAGGAGCTGTTTTTT. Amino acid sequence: CASSTVWGGEELFF.

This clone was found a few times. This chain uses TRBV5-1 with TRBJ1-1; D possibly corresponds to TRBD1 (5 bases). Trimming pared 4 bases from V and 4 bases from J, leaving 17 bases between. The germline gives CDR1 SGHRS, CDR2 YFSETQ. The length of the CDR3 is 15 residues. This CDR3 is CASSPRTGGSTEAFF. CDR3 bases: TGCGCCAGCAGCCCCAGAACCGGGGGGAGCACTGAAGCTTTCTTT.

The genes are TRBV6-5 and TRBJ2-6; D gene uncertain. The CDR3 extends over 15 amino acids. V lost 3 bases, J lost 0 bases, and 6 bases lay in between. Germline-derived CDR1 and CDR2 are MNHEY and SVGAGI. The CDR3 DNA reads TGTGCCAGCAGTTATCAGTTCTCTGGGGCCAACGTCCTGACTTTC. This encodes CASSYQFSGANVLTF.

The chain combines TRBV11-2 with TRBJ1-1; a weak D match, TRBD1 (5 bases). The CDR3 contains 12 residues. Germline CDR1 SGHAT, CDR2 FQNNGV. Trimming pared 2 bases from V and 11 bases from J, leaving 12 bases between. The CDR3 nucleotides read TGTGCCAGCAGCTTAACCCAGGGTAACGCTTTCTTT. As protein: CASSLTQGNAFF.

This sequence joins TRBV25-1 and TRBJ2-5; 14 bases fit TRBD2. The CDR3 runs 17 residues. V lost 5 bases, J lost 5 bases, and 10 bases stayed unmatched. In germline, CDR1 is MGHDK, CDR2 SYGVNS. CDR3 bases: TGTGCCAGCAGTTCCCTACGACTAGCGGGAGGGCGGGAGACCCAGTACTTC. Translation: CASSSLRLAGGRETQYF.

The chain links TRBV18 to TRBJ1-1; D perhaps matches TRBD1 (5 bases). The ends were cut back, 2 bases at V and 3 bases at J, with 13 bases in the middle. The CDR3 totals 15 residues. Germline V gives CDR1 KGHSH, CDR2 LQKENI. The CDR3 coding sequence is TGTGCCAGCTCACCATTCCAGGGTAGGGACACTGAAGCTTTCTTT. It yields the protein CASSPFQGRDTEAFF.

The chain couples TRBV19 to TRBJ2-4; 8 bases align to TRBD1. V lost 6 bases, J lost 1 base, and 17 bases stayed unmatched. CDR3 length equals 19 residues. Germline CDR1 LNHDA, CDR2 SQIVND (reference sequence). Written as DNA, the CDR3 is TGTGCCAGTAGGCCTTCCGGGACAGGAGACCCTCCGGCCAAAAACATTCAGTACTTC. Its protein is CASRPSGTGDPPAKNIQYF.

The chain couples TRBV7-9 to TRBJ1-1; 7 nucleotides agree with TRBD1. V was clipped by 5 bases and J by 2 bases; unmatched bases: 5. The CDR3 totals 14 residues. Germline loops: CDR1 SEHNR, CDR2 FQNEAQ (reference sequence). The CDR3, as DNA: TGTGCCAGCAGCCGAGCAGGGGGTAACACTGAAGCTTTCTTT. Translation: CASSRAGGNTEAFF.

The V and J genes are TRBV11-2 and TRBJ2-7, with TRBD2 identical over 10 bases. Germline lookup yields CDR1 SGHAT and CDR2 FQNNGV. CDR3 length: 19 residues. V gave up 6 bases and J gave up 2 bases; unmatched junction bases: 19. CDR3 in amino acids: CASSHTFLVQREGAYEQYF. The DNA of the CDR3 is TGTGCCAGCAGTCATACATTCCTGGTCCAGCGGGAGGGTGCCTACGAGCAGTACTTC.

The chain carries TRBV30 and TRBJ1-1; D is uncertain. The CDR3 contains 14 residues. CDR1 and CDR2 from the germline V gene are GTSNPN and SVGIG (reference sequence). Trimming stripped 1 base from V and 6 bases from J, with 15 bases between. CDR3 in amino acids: CAWSELSSVPEAFF. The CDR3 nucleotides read TGTGCCTGGAGTGAACTATCATCGGTCCCTGAAGCTTTCTTT. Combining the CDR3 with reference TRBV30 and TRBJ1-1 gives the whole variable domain SQTIHQWPATLVQPVGSPLSLECTVEGTSNPNLYWYRQAAGRGLQLLFYSVGIGQISSEVPQNLSASRPQDRQFILSSKKLLLSDSGFYLCAWSELSSVPEAFFGQGTRLTVV.

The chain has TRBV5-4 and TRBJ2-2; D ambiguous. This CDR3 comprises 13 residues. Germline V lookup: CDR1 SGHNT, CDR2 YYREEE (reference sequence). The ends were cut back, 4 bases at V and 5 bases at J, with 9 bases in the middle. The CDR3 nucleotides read TGTGCCAGCAGCATTGACAAAACCGGGGAGCTGTTTTTT. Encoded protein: CASSIDKTGELFF.

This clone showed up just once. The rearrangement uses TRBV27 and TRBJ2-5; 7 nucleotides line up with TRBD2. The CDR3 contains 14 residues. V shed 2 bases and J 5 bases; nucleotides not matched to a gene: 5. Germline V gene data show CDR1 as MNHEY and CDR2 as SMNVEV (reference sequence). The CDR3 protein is CASSLGNGGETQYF. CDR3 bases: TGTGCCAGCAGTTTAGGGAACGGGGGGGAGACCCAGTACTTC.

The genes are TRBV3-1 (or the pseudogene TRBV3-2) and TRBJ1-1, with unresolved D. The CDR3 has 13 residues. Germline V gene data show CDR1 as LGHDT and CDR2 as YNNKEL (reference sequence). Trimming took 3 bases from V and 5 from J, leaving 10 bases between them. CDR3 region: CASSQGSGTEAFF. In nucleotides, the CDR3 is TGTGCCAGCAGCCAGGGTTCGGGGACTGAAGCTTTCTTT.

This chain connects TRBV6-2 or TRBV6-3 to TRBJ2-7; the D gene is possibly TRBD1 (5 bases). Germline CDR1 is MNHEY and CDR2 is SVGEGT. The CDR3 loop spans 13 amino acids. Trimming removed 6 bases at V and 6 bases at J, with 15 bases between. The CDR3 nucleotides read TGTGCCAGCAGCCCCAGGGCTCAGGGCGAGCAGTACTTC. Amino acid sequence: CASSPRAQGEQYF.

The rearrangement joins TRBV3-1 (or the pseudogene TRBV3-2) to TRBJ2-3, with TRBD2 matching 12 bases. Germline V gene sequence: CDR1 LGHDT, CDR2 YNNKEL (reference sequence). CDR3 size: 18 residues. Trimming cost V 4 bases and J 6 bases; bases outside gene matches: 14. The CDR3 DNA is TGTGCCAGCAGCCCGAACGTTCGGCCTAGCGGGAGGGCCGATACGCAGTATTTT. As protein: CASSPNVRPSGRADTQYF.

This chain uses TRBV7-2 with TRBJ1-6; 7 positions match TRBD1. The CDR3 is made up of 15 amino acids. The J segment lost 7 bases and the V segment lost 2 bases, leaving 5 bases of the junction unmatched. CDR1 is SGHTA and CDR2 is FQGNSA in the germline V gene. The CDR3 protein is CASSLNQGDNSPLHF. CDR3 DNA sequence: TGTGCCAGCAGCTTAAACCAGGGGGACAATTCACCCCTCCACTTT.